This T cell receptor beta chain was observed in a study of blood T cell repertoires in COVID-19. On the study more broadly: Sources were T cells, B-cell-depleted T cells, or PBMCs; the material itself was cDNA or gDNA.

Clones were sequenced by immunoSEQ multiplex PCR, and TCRdb holds only the in-frame ones, with some missing. This repertoire shows 100,000 or so clones, approximately 75% found once; its top ten account for approximately 13%. CDR3 length: 14 residues. The germline gives CDR1 MDHEN, CDR2 SYDVKM. The junction had 7 bases not matched to a gene; V was cut back by 6 bases and J by 3 bases. J is TRBJ2-7 and V is TRBV28, with 8 bases fitting TRBD1. This receptor was obtained from a human donor in a cohort sampled during active COVID-19. The sample was peripheral blood. CDR3 nucleotide sequence: TGTGCCAGCAGCTTTCAGGGGGCTGTCTACGAGCAGTACTTC. Residues: CASSFQGAVYEQYF.